The subject of this entry is one TCR beta chain. The sample is drawn from a study of blood T cell repertoires in COVID-19. Here immunoSEQ multiplex PCR was the method, and the copy in TCRdb shows in-frame clones only, minus some. The top ten clones hold around 3.7% of a sample with a few hundred thousand clones, about four fifths of them seen once. The CDR3 covers 15 residues. V dropped 4 bases and J dropped 1; count of bases not matched to a gene: 6. The germline V gene has CDR1 SGHDT and CDR2 YYEEEE. Cohort 3 recovered donors had two negative PCRs, clearance, or symptom resolution. Sequencing used PBMCs or T cells enriched from blood (not recorded which). The chain couples TRBV5-6 to TRBJ1-1; 8 bases are a match to TRBD1. The sequence derives from a man between 45 and 60 years old who had recovered from COVID-19. The CDR3 loop reads CASSLGQGRNTEAFF. Here the CDR3 DNA reads TGTGCCAGCAGCCTCGGACAGGGAAGGAACACTGAAGCTTTCTTT.